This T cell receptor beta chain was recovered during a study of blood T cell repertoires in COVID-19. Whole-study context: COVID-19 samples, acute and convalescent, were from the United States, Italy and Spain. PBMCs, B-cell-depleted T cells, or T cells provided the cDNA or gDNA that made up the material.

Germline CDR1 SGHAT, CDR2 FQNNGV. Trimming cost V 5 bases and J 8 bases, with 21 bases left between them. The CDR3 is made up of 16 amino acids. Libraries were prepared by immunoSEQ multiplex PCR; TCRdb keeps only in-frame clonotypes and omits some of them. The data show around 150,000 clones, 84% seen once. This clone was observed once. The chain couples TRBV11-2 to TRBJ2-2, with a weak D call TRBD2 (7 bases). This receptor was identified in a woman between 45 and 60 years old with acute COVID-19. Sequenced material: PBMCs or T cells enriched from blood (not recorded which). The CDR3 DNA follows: TGTGCCAGCAGCCCGCCTGGGTCGGGGGGCGCGGGGGAGCTGTTTTTT. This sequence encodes CASSPPGSGGAGELFF.